This T cell receptor (beta chain) derives from a study of blood T cell repertoires in COVID-19. CDR1 and CDR2 (germline): WSHSY, SAAADI. V lost 7 bases and J lost 3; bases outside the gene matches: 4. CDR3 length: 13 amino acids. Generated by immunoSEQ multiplex PCR, the TCRdb table keeps only in-frame clones and is missing some. The sample has about 370,000 clones, roughly 90% seen once. Cohorts were based on clinical histories the participants reported. Recovered status applied to Cohort 3 donors who had two consecutive negative PCRs. It also applied to those with clearance or with symptom resolution.

This clonotype was obtained from a woman in her 30s who had recovered from COVID-19. This chain links TRBV10-2 with TRBJ1-1, with 8 bases matching TRBD1. The sample comprised PBMCs or T cells enriched from blood (not recorded which). Here the CDR3 reads CASTGQGDTEAFF. The CDR3 bases are TGCGCCAGCACCGGACAGGGTGACACTGAAGCTTTCTTT.